The 10 T cell receptor beta chains presented below share a single source sample, sequenced in a study of cytomegalovirus exposure and HLA in healthy donors. Researchers ran the PCR with 60 Vbeta and 13 Jbeta primers. Only in-frame clones appear in the TCRdb table, and some are missing; sequencing was by immunoSEQ multiplex PCR. The sample includes 150,000 to 200,000 clones, about four fifths of them seen just once. Input material: PBMCs. The receptors derive from a man aged 50 to 59 in good health and CMV-seropositive.

This clone was found once. This chain links TRBV11-2 with TRBJ1-6; tentative D call: TRBD1 (5 bases). This CDR3 is built from 15 residues. Trimming took 1 base from V and 7 from J, leaving 11 bases between them. In germline, CDR1 is SGHAT, CDR2 FQNNGV. The CDR3 sequence is CASSLASDTNSPLHF. The CDR3 bases are TGTGCCAGCAGCTTAGCTTCGGACACAAATTCACCCCTCCACTTT.

This clone has just a few counts. The CDR3 sequence: CASSQAGRKEETQYF. CDR3 sequence (DNA): TGTGCCAGCAGCCAAGCGGGGCGAAAGGAAGAGACCCAGTACTTC. The rearrangement links TRBV9 to TRBJ2-5; 7 positions match TRBD2. This CDR3 region has 15 residues. Germline lookup yields CDR1 SGDLS and CDR2 YYNGEE. After removal of 4 bases from V and 3 bases from J, the junction contained 9 bases not matched to a gene. Based on the CDR3 plus reference TRBV9 and TRBJ2-5, the full variable domain is DSGVTQTPKHLITATGQRVTLRCSPRSGDLSVYWYQQSLDQGLQFLIQYYNGEERAKGNILERFSAQQFPDLHSELNLSSLELGDSALYFCASSQAGRKEETQYFGPGTRLLVL.

This clone was picked up a small number of times. The chain employs TRBV25-1 and TRBJ1-1; D might be TRBD1 (5 bases). The CDR3 has 13 residues. The germline V gene encodes CDR1 MGHDK and CDR2 SYGVNS. Trimming removed 1 base at V and 10 bases at J, with 13 bases between. CDR3 bases: TGTGCCAGCAGTGAATTGTCTGGGGCCGGAGCTTTCTTT. Its translation: CASSELSGAGAFF.

The gene calls are TRBV5-1 and TRBJ2-5; 8 nucleotides match TRBD2. From germline, CDR1 is SGHRS and CDR2 YFSETQ. Trimming cost V 7 bases and J 7 bases; bases outside gene matches: 6. The CDR3 loop spans 12 amino acids. The chain's CDR3 is CASAGGVGTQYF. For the CDR3, the DNA is TGCGCCAGCGCGGGGGGCGTGGGGACCCAGTACTTC.

V and J are TRBV19 and TRBJ2-1; D is perhaps TRBD1 (5 bases). V dropped 0 bases and J dropped 4 bases, with 10 bases sitting between them. The germline gives CDR1 LNHDA, CDR2 SQIVND (reference sequence). The CDR3 has 15 residues. CDR3 DNA sequence: TGTGCCAGTAGTATAGATCAGGGAACTTACAATGAGCAGTTCTTC. This translates into CASSIDQGTYNEQFF.

For the CDR3, the DNA is TGCGCCAGCAGTGTTCCGGGGTATGAAGCTTTCTTT. Its translation: CASSVPGYEAFF. The J gene is TRBJ1-1, the V gene TRBV10-2; D unclear. The CDR3 totals 12 residues. The V end lost 4 bases, the J end lost 7 bases, and 10 bases lay between the germline ends. CDR1 and CDR2 (germline): WSHSY, SAAADI.

Only a few counts were recorded for this clone. The chain carries TRBV5-1 and TRBJ2-7, with D hard to call. This CDR3 spans 13 amino acids. The V end lost 2 bases, the J end lost 3 bases, and 9 bases lay between the germline ends. CDR1 is SGHRS and CDR2 is YFSETQ in the germline V gene. The CDR3 is CASSFEWSYEQYF. Written as DNA, the CDR3 is TGCGCCAGCAGCTTTGAATGGAGCTACGAGCAGTACTTC.

This rearrangement joins TRBV28 to TRBJ2-7; D is possibly TRBD2 (5 bases). V was shortened by 6 bases and J by 8 bases, with 11 bases between the two germline ends. CDR3 size: 11 residues. Germline lookup yields CDR1 MDHEN and CDR2 SYDVKM. The CDR3 DNA reads TGTGCCAGCAGCGGACGGACTCAGCAGTACTTC. Its protein product is CASSGRTQQYF.

This clone was seen only a few times. This chain connects TRBV5-1 to TRBJ2-7; D perhaps matches TRBD2 (6 bases). CDR1 is SGHRS, CDR2 YFSETQ, per germline. This CDR3 region has 14 residues. The V gene lost 4 bases and the J gene lost 4 bases, with 15 bases spanning the gap. CDR3 sequence (DNA): TGCGCCAGCAGCCGGACGGGAGTAGAGTACGAGCAGTACTTC. It yields the protein CASSRTGVEYEQYF.

CDR3 DNA sequence: TGCGCCAGCAGTGAGGGGCGGGGGCGGGAGACCCAGTACTTC. It yields the protein CASSEGRGRETQYF. The V call is TRBV10-2, the J call TRBJ2-5; possibly TRBD2 for D (7 bases). V gave up 2 bases and J gave up 5 bases, with 12 bases separating them. Looked up from germline, CDR1 is WSHSY and CDR2 is SAAADI. The CDR3 spans 14 residues.